The clone carrying this T cell receptor beta chain was seen ten or more times. The CDR3 contains 12 residues. Trimming removed 7 bases at V and 1 base at J, with 9 bases between. The germline V gene encodes CDR1 SQVTM and CDR2 ANQGSEA. RNA was extracted from whole blood without cell sorting, alongside germline DNA. Every patient had chronic HBV infection and was treatment-naive. Before surgery, approximately 4.2 milliliters of EDTA blood were taken. The sample comes from a study of tumor-infiltrating lymphocytes in primary liver carcinoma. In the study overall: The patients presented with primary liver carcinoma, which was managed through surgical resection.

Production of TCR beta cDNA used 500 ng total RNA together with a constant-region primer. Three nested multiplex PCR rounds, a slightly modified ARM-PCR, produced the libraries for TCR beta. It was with TRBV1-TRBV30 forward primers and a C-beta reverse primer that the first two PCR rounds were run, at roughly 11 cycles each. One entry per CDR3 protein, called by TCRdb with MiXCR from the multiplex PCR reads. The data show almost 200,000 distinct CDR3 sequences, almost 65% seen once. This sequence originates from a woman aged 60-70 years with primary liver carcinoma and hepatitis B virus infection. V gene TRBV29-1 combines with J gene TRBJ2-3; D not certain. Sequencing was done on a sample of peripheral blood. The CDR3 loop reads CSAQERTDTQYF. CDR3 DNA: TGCAGCGCGCAGGAGCGCACAGATACGCAGTATTTT.